Listed here are 24 T cell receptor beta chains from one sample, sequenced in a study of T-cell reconstitution after alpha-beta-depleted transplantation in children. Preparing the TCRbeta library involved the use of unique molecular identifiers. One entry per CDR3 protein results from TCRdb running MiXCR on the PCR reads. The data show 800,000 to 1,000,000 distinct CDR3 sequences, about 30% seen once. Sequencing was performed on PBMCs, mostly from graft donor cells, taken 360 days after TCRalphabeta/CD19-depleted stem cell transplant. The origin of the receptors is a boy under three years old who had a stem cell transplant for SCID, so the T cells may come from the graft donor.

This clonotype was recorded at least ten times. Relative to the germline gene, one junction end is altered; a read error may explain this. The chain couples TRBV5-1 to TRBJ2-1; D possibly matches TRBD1 or TRBD2 (6 bases each). The germline gives CDR1 SGHRS, CDR2 YFSETQ. CDR3 length equals 13 residues. CDR3 amino acids: CASSLGGYNEQFF. The CDR3 coding sequence is TGTGCCAGCAGCTTAGGGGGGTACAATGAGCAGTTCTTC.

This clonotype has a handful of counts. The chain employs TRBV4-3 and TRBJ2-2; a possible D gene is TRBD1 (6 bases). This CDR3 region has 16 residues. With 0 bases removed from V and 4 bases from J, the gap between germline ends came to 12 bases. CDR1 LGHNA and CDR2 YSLEER come from the germline V gene. The CDR3 protein is CASSQDTGRSTGELFF. The CDR3 DNA is TGCGCCAGCAGCCAAGATACAGGGCGTAGCACCGGGGAGCTGTTTTTT.

CDR3 DNA sequence: TGTGCCAGCAGTTCACACCGGGACAGGGTTTCTTATGAGCAGTTCTTC. This gives the protein CASSSHRDRVSYEQFF. The V and J genes are TRBV27 and TRBJ2-1; TRBD1 matches 9 bases. From germline, CDR1 is MNHEY and CDR2 SMNVEV (reference sequence). V gave up 4 bases and J gave up 8 bases; unmatched junction bases: 12. The CDR3 extends over 16 amino acids.

This chain links TRBV4-3 with TRBJ1-2, with D possibly matching TRBD1 (6 bases). CDR3 length: 14 amino acids. Germline CDR1 is LGHNA and CDR2 is YSLEER. Trimming took 1 base from V and 8 from J, leaving 14 bases between them. This chain's CDR3 is CASSQVSGGWGYTF. The CDR3, as DNA: TGCGCCAGCAGCCAAGTCTCTGGGGGCTGGGGCTACACCTTC.

The rearrangement uses TRBV5-6 and TRBJ2-7, with TRBD1 identical over 9 bases. In germline, CDR1 is SGHDT, CDR2 YYEEEE. The V and J ends lost 2 bases and 12 bases, in that order; junction bases with no gene match: 12. The CDR3 loop spans 14 amino acids. This CDR3 is CASSFRDRDFSRYF. The CDR3, as DNA: TGTGCCAGCAGCTTCCGGGACAGGGATTTCTCTAGGTACTTC.

The sample holds a few counts of this clonotype. V gene TRBV4-3 combines with J gene TRBJ2-1; tentatively, D is TRBD1 or TRBD2 (5 bases each). This CDR3 has 19 amino acids. V gave up 0 bases and J gave up 3 bases, with 21 bases separating them. Germline CDR1 is LGHNA and CDR2 is YSLEER. CDR3 loop: CASSQERDPRLRGYNEQFF. The DNA of the CDR3 is TGCGCCAGCAGCCAAGAACGGGATCCAAGACTAAGGGGCTACAATGAGCAGTTCTTC.

There are a few counts of this clonotype. The chain has TRBV18 and TRBJ2-7; D gene ambiguous. The CDR3 is 14 residues long. The V end was cut by 1 base, the J end by 1 base, with 8 bases between. CDR1 is KGHSH and CDR2 is LQKENI in the germline V gene. CDR3: CASSPLIGSYEQYF. The CDR3 coding sequence is TGTGCCAGCTCACCACTAATTGGTTCCTACGAGCAGTACTTC.

This clonotype was seen once. The chain carries TRBV9 and TRBJ1-1; the D gene is possibly TRBD1 (5 bases). The V gene lost 0 bases and the J gene lost 1 base, with 10 bases spanning the gap. In germline, CDR1 is SGDLS, CDR2 YYNGEE. The length of the CDR3 is 15 residues. The CDR3 DNA is TGTGCCAGCAGCGTAGTTCCAGGGACGAACACTGAAGCTTTCTTT. The encoded protein is CASSVVPGTNTEAFF.

On this clonotype itself: This sequence may be a read error, since a much larger clone differs from it by one base. The chain is built from TRBV28 and TRBJ2-2; no clear D. Germline assignment: CDR1 MDHEN and CDR2 SYDVKM. Trimming shortened V by 6 bases and J by 0 bases, and 5 bases separated the two germline ends. The CDR3 runs to 13 residues. CDR3 residues: CASRVTNTGELFF. CDR3 DNA: TGTGCCAGCAGGGTCACGAACACCGGGGAGCTGTTTTTT. Together with reference TRBV28 and TRBJ2-2, the CDR3 gives the full variable domain: DVKVTQSSRYLVKRTGEKVFLECVQDMDHENMFWYRQDPGLGLRLIYFSYDVKMKEKGDIPEGYSVSREKKERFSLILESASTNQTSMYLCASRVTNTGELFFGEGSRLTVL.

The chain combines TRBV12-3 or TRBV12-4 with TRBJ2-3; D might be TRBD2 (5 bases). This CDR3 is 15 amino acids long. V was cut by 3 bases and J by 2 bases, with 12 bases left in between. This CDR3 is CASSFERSLTDTQYF. The DNA for the CDR3 is TGTGCCAGCAGTTTTGAGCGGTCCCTCACAGATACGCAGTATTTT.

This clonotype was observed many times. This chain links TRBV7-6 with TRBJ1-4; D gene ambiguous. There are 15 residues in the CDR3. Deletions cut 0 bases from V and 0 bases from J, with 5 bases between. Per germline, CDR1 SGHVS and CDR2 FNYEAQ. The CDR3 nucleotides are TGTGCCAGCAGCTTAGCGGCAACAACTAATGAAAAACTGTTTTTT. As protein: CASSLAATTNEKLFF.

The V and J genes are TRBV30 and TRBJ1-6; maybe TRBD1 (6 bases). The CDR3 is made up of 14 amino acids. Germline V gene lookup returns CDR1 GTSNPN and CDR2 SVGIG (reference sequence). V lost 4 bases, J lost 7 bases, and 14 bases lay in between. The CDR3 bases are TGTGCCTGGATGCAGGGGAGGATGAATTCACCCCTCCACTTT. This codes for CAWMQGRMNSPLHF.

V and J are TRBV5-5 and TRBJ2-7; D is uncertain. Trimming left V 4 bases short and J 5 bases short, with 10 bases between. The CDR3 contains 12 residues. Looked up from germline, CDR1 is SGHKS and CDR2 is YYEKEE (reference sequence). CDR3 sequence: CASSQSINEQYF. In DNA, the CDR3 is TGTGCCAGCAGCCAATCTATAAACGAGCAGTACTTC.

The rearrangement joins TRBV6-5 to TRBJ2-6; D not resolved. The CDR3 extends over 15 amino acids. V lost 2 bases and J lost 0, with 5 bases in between. Germline values: CDR1 MNHEY, CDR2 SVGAGI. Here the CDR3 reads CASSYSSSGANVLTF. CDR3 sequence (DNA): TGTGCCAGCAGTTACAGCTCCTCTGGGGCCAACGTCCTGACTTTC.

This clonotype was seen a handful of times. The chain uses TRBV2 and TRBJ2-5; a possible D gene is TRBD2 (7 bases). The germline V gene has CDR1 SNHLY and CDR2 FYNNEI. The CDR3 runs to 13 residues. V was pared by 6 bases and J by 9 bases, with 17 bases between. The CDR3 region is CASSALAGASQYF. CDR3 sequence (DNA): TGTGCCAGCAGCGCCCTCGCGGGGGCCTCCCAGTACTTC.

This clonotype was seen only a few times. This chain joins TRBV18 and TRBJ1-5; D is unclear. The CDR3 has 12 amino acids. Germline V gives CDR1 KGHSH, CDR2 LQKENI. V lost 6 bases and J lost 7, with 10 bases in between. CDR3 sequence (DNA): TGTGCCAGCTCCGATAATGGACAGCCCCAGCATTTT. It yields the protein CASSDNGQPQHF. Based on the CDR3 plus reference TRBV18 and TRBJ1-5, the full variable domain is NAGVMQNPRHLVRRRGQEARLRCSPMKGHSHVYWYRQLPEEGLKFMVYLQKENIIDESGMPKERFSAEFPKEGPSILRIQQVVRGDSAAYFCASSDNGQPQHFGDGTRLSIL.

This chain links TRBV9 with TRBJ2-1; 10 bases agree with TRBD2. With V trimmed by 2 bases and J by 4 bases, 3 bases remained unmatched. This CDR3 spans 15 amino acids. Germline loops: CDR1 SGDLS, CDR2 YYNGEE. CDR3 DNA: TGTGCCAGCAGCGTCAGCGGGGGGGATTACAATGAGCAGTTCTTC. This sequence encodes CASSVSGGDYNEQFF.

The chain combines TRBV9 with TRBJ1-1; 12 nucleotides agree with TRBD1. Per the germline V gene, CDR1 is SGDLS and CDR2 is YYNGEE. The CDR3 contains 15 residues. The V and J ends lost 4 bases and 6 bases, in that order; junction bases with no gene match: 7. The CDR3 bases are TGTGCCAGCAGCCGCCGGGACAGGGGGCTCCCTGAAGCTTTCTTT. Protein: CASSRRDRGLPEAFF. Full variable domain (remainder filled in from reference TRBV9 and TRBJ1-1): DSGVTQTPKHLITATGQRVTLRCSPRSGDLSVYWYQQSLDQGLQFLIQYYNGEERAKGNILERFSAQQFPDLHSELNLSSLELGDSALYFCASSRRDRGLPEAFFGQGTRLTVV.

This clonotype appeared a few times. V usage is TRBV5-6 and J usage is TRBJ2-3; a weak D match, TRBD1 (6 bases). Germline assignment: CDR1 SGHDT and CDR2 YYEEEE. The CDR3 has 16 amino acids. V was cut by 3 bases and J by 2 bases, with 16 bases left in between. The CDR3: CASSSLDRRLTDTQYF. The CDR3, as DNA: TGTGCCAGCAGCTCCCTCGACAGGAGACTCACAGATACGCAGTATTTT. Together with reference TRBV5-6 and TRBJ2-3, the CDR3 gives the full variable domain: DAGVTQSPTHLIKTRGQQVTLRCSPKSGHDTVSWYQQALGQGPQFIFQYYEEEERQRGNFPDRFSGHQFPNYSSELNVNALLLGDSALYLCASSSLDRRLTDTQYFGPGTRLTVL.

The chain has TRBV19 and TRBJ1-1, with D tentatively TRBD1 (6 bases). Trimming took 3 bases from V and 4 from J, leaving 12 bases between them. CDR3 length: 14 amino acids. CDR1 and CDR2 from the germline V gene are LNHDA and SQIVND (reference sequence). The CDR3 bases are TGTGCCAGTAGTATCCTAGGACAGAGCACTGAAGCTTTCTTT. This translates into CASSILGQSTEAFF.

This sequence joins TRBV12-3 or TRBV12-4 and TRBJ2-6; D unresolved. Trimming removed 3 bases from V and 0 bases from J, with 9 bases in between. This CDR3 spans 16 amino acids. As DNA, the CDR3 is TGTGCCAGCAGTTTCTACGGTAACTCTGGGGCCAACGTCCTGACTTTC. Translation gives CASSFYGNSGANVLTF.

The chain combines TRBV25-1 with TRBJ2-2; TRBD1 matches at 7 bases. The V segment lost 1 base and the J segment 7 bases; nucleotides outside the gene matches: 9. The CDR3 loop spans 16 amino acids. Per the germline V gene, CDR1 is MGHDK and CDR2 is SYGVNS. In DNA form, the CDR3 reads TGTGCCAGCAGTGAATTGCTAGGGGGCGCCGGCGGGGAGCTGTTTTTT. Its translation: CASSELLGGAGGELFF.

This sequence joins TRBV6-1 and TRBJ2-7; 7 nucleotides line up with TRBD1. The CDR3 length is 14 residues. The V gene end was trimmed by 8 bases and the J gene end by 5 bases; junction bases not matched to a gene: 12. Looked up from germline, CDR1 is MNHNS and CDR2 is SASEGT. The CDR3 sequence: CASQVGQVNHEQYF. The CDR3 nucleotides are TGTGCCAGCCAGGTAGGACAGGTTAATCACGAGCAGTACTTC.

The chain has TRBV7-2 and TRBJ1-3, with D unclear. Looked up from germline, CDR1 is SGHTA and CDR2 is FQGNSA. The CDR3 contains 16 residues. Deletions cut 0 bases from V and 2 bases from J, with 11 bases between. CDR3 nucleotide sequence: TGTGCCAGCAGCTTAGCGTGGCATAAACCTGGAAACACCATATATTTT. This gives the protein CASSLAWHKPGNTIYF.